The rows below give T cell receptor beta chains drawn from one sample of a study of shared clonotypes between healthy human individuals. Libraries were prepared by immunoSEQ multiplex PCR; TCRdb keeps only in-frame clonotypes and omits some of them. The sample comprises a few hundred thousand clones, around 87% of which are singletons, and around 15% rests with the top ten. The sequencing input was memory CD8+ T cells sorted from blood. Receptor source: a young man in good health. Each CDR3 is given with its conserved first and last residue. D genes are given only for firm matches. The listing skips clone size in some rows; elsewhere it reads once, few, many or a size class.

size: -
J: TRBJ1-2
V: TRBV4-1
D: -
DNA: TGCGCCAGCAGCCAAGATGGGGGCCCGAACTATGGCTACACCTTC
CDR3: CASSQDGGPNYGYTF

size: -
J: TRBJ2-7
V: TRBV5-1
D: -
DNA: TGCGCCAGCAGCTTGGAGCAGACCTACGAGCAGTACTTC
CDR3: CASSLEQTYEQYF

size: once
J: TRBJ2-2
V: TRBV25-1
D: TRBD1
DNA: TGTGCCAGTGGGACAGCGTATACCGGGGAGCTGTTTTTT
CDR3: CASGTAYTGELFF

size: -
J: TRBJ1-1
V: TRBV27
D: TRBD1
DNA: TGTGCCAGCAGTCAGGGGGCGAACACTGAAGCTTTCTTT
CDR3: CASSQGANTEAFF

size: once
J: TRBJ2-5
V: TRBV4-1
D: -
DNA: TGCGCCAGCAGCCAAGTGGTGGACCCGGGGGAGACCCAGTACTTC
CDR3: CASSQVVDPGETQYF

size: -
J: TRBJ2-7
V: TRBV5-1
D: -
DNA: TGCGCCAGCAGCTTGGTTGGGGTTACTTACGAGCAGTACTTC
CDR3: CASSLVGVTYEQYF

size: -
J: TRBJ2-7
V: TRBV7-2
D: TRBD2
DNA: TGTGCCAGCAGCCCGGGACTAGCGGCGGACTACGAGCAGTACTTC
CDR3: CASSPGLAADYEQYF

size: -
J: TRBJ1-1
V: TRBV5-1
D: TRBD1
DNA: TGCGCCAGCAGCTCCAGGGGGCTCAGTGAAGCTTTCTTT
CDR3: CASSSRGLSEAFF

size: -
J: TRBJ2-1
V: TRBV19
D: -
DNA: TGTGCCAGTAGTATTTCTAACTCCTACAATGAGCAGTTCTTC
CDR3: CASSISNSYNEQFF

size: once
J: TRBJ1-1
V: TRBV5-8
D: -
DNA: TGTGCCAGCAGCGGGAGGGGCGTGGAGGTTTACGCTGAAGCTTTCTTT
CDR3: CASSGRGVEVYAEAFF

size: -
J: TRBJ2-1
V: TRBV10-1
D: TRBD2
DNA: TGCGCCAGCAGTGTAGCGGGTGCGTACAATGAGCAGTTCTTC
CDR3: CASSVAGAYNEQFF

size: once
J: TRBJ1-1
V: TRBV5-4
D: -
DNA: TGTGCCAGCAGTCTTAACGCTGAAGCTTTCTTT
CDR3: CASSLNAEAFF

size: -
J: TRBJ1-1
V: TRBV6-6
D: -
DNA: TGTGCCAGCAGTTACGGGGGGGCCCACTACACTGAAGCTTTCTTT
CDR3: CASSYGGAHYTEAFF

size: -
J: TRBJ1-4
V: TRBV5-1
D: TRBD1
DNA: TGCGCCAGCAGCCGGAGTACAGGGGGAGAAAGTGAAAAACTGTTTTTT
CDR3: CASSRSTGGESEKLFF

size: once
J: TRBJ2-7
V: TRBV25-1
D: TRBD2
DNA: TGTGCCAGCAGCCACGGGGGGTTCGAGCAGTACTTC
CDR3: CASSHGGFEQYF

size: -
J: TRBJ1-5
V: TRBV5-5
D: -
DNA: TGTGCCAGCAGCTTGGGGGGGATAAACAATCAGCCCCAGCATTTT
CDR3: CASSLGGINNQPQHF

size: few
J: TRBJ2-5
V: TRBV30
D: TRBD2
DNA: TGTGCCTGGATTTCCTCCCTGACTAGCGGGGAGCAAGAGACCCAGTACTTC
CDR3: CAWISSLTSGEQETQYF

size: -
J: TRBJ2-2
V: TRBV6-6
D: TRBD1
DNA: TGTGCCACGGACCCAGGGGGTCGCACCGGGGAGCTGTTTTTT
CDR3: CATDPGGRTGELFF

size: -
J: TRBJ2-2
V: TRBV2
D: TRBD2
DNA: TGTGCCAGCAGTGAAGTTAAGCGGGAGGGCCGTGACGGGGAGCTGTTTTTT
CDR3: CASSEVKREGRDGELFF

size: -
J: TRBJ2-6
V: TRBV10-1
D: -
DNA: TGCGCCAGCAGTGAGTCATGGATTCGGTTCTCTGGGGCCAACGTCCTGACTTTC
CDR3: CASSESWIRFSGANVLTF

size: -
J: TRBJ2-2
V: TRBV2
D: -
DNA: TGTGCCAGCACCCCCGGGGGAGGTTATGTAAACACCGGGGAGCTGTTTTTT
CDR3: CASTPGGGYVNTGELFF

size: few
J: TRBJ2-1
V: TRBV6-5
D: TRBD2
DNA: TGTGCCAGCGGAGGACTAGTCGGGAGTATAAATGAGCAGTTCTTC
CDR3: CASGGLVGSINEQFF

size: -
J: TRBJ2-5
V: TRBV29-1
D: -
DNA: TGCAGCGTTACCACCAGACTAGGCGAGACCCAGTACTTC
CDR3: CSVTTRLGETQYF

size: -
J: TRBJ2-7
V: TRBV29-1
D: -
DNA: TGCAGCGTGTCGGACCCCCGGAACTACGAGCAGTACTTC
CDR3: CSVSDPRNYEQYF

size: -
J: TRBJ2-2
V: TRBV27
D: -
DNA: TGTGCCAGCAGTCCCCAGAACACCGGGGAGCTGTTTTTT
CDR3: CASSPQNTGELFF

size: -
J: TRBJ2-1
V: TRBV9
D: TRBD1
DNA: TGTGCCAGCAGCTCCAGGGGGCTTTGGGTCTTC
CDR3: CASSSRGLWVF

size: -
J: TRBJ1-1
V: TRBV10-2
D: -
DNA: TGCGCCAGCAGTGATGGGGGGGGTGGCACTGAAGCTTTCTTT
CDR3: CASSDGGGGTEAFF

size: -
J: TRBJ2-7
V: TRBV6-1
D: TRBD2
DNA: TGTGCCAGCAGTACATATAGCGGGGGTACCTACGAGCAGTACTTC
CDR3: CASSTYSGGTYEQYF

size: many
J: TRBJ2-7
V: TRBV2
D: TRBD2
DNA: TGTGCCAGCAGTGATTTACTAGCGGGGGGTCCCTACGAGCAGTACTTC
CDR3: CASSDLLAGGPYEQYF

size: -
J: TRBJ2-1
V: TRBV6-6
D: -
DNA: TGTGCCAGCAGGCCCGACGGATTTAAATACAATGAGCAGTTCTTC
CDR3: CASRPDGFKYNEQFF

size: -
J: TRBJ1-2
V: TRBV27
D: TRBD1
DNA: TGTGCCAGCAGTCCAGGGACAGGGGGGGTTAACTATGGCTACACCTTC
CDR3: CASSPGTGGVNYGYTF

size: -
J: TRBJ2-1
V: TRBV6-5
D: -
DNA: TGTGCCAGCAGTAATACTCCGGGCAATGAGCAGTTCTTC
CDR3: CASSNTPGNEQFF

size: -
J: TRBJ2-7
V: TRBV4-3
D: TRBD2
DNA: TGCGCCACCCCATTCCCCTACAGGCCTCGATGGCGGGAGAATGGGTACGAGCAGTACTTC
CDR3: CATPFPYRPRWRENGYEQYF

size: -
J: TRBJ1-1
V: TRBV13
D: TRBD1
DNA: TGTGCCAGCAGCGATCTAGGGGACAGGGGGCGTTACACTGAAGCTTTCTTT
CDR3: CASSDLGDRGRYTEAFF

size: many
J: TRBJ2-7
V: TRBV13
D: -
DNA: TGTGCCAGCAGCTTAGAAGGAGGGAGTAGCTCCTACGAGCAGTACTTC
CDR3: CASSLEGGSSSYEQYF

size: -
J: TRBJ1-1
V: TRBV27
D: -
DNA: TGTGCCAGCAGTTTGGCGGCGATGAACACTGAAGCTTTCTTT
CDR3: CASSLAAMNTEAFF

size: -
J: TRBJ2-7
V: TRBV18
D: -
DNA: TGTGCCAGCTCAAGGGGGGGCCCCTACGAGCAGTACTTC
CDR3: CASSRGGPYEQYF

size: -
J: TRBJ2-7
V: TRBV5-1
D: -
DNA: TGCGCCAGCAGCTTGCATAGACAGGCGAGCTCCTACGAGCAGTACTTC
CDR3: CASSLHRQASSYEQYF